This section outlines one TCR beta chain sequence together with its context. What this receptor recognizes is not known. It has no much larger one-base neighbor in the sample; base qualities were not kept. The source of the sample is a study of blood T cell repertoires in COVID-19 (dated by TCRdb to the early 2020s). At the level of the whole study: Samples from collaborators originated in the United States, Italy and Spain and spanned both the acute and convalescent phases of COVID-19. The repertoires were made available in a free public database intended to serve as a resource for research on the immune response to SARS-CoV-2. Where available, HLA class I and class II types were taken from metadata supplied by the sample provider and were not determined by assay-based typing. Samples came from the ongoing ImmuneRACE study (first 160 participants) plus 1,254 subjects from 6 global collaborators. The prospective study material was composed of cDNA or gDNA derived from T cells, B-cell-depleted T cells, or PBMCs. Nearly every sample came with metadata listing a de-identified subject ID, COVID-19 status, age in years and sex. The dataset comprised deeply sampled blood TCRbeta repertoires from subjects exposed to, actively infected with, or recovered from COVID-19. Paper-wide results and their limitations: Clinical and demographic metadata were provided uncurated, with the amount varying by source and participant.

TCRbeta CDR3 regions were amplified from genomic DNA using the immunoSEQ Assay, a bias-controlled multiplex PCR. As for how the authors treated the data: Within the assay, amplification of reference gene primers was used to estimate how many nucleated cells each sample contained. To quantify the absolute abundance of each unique TCRbeta CDR3 rearrangement, sequence reads were collapsed and filtered. For each sample, productive Simpson clonality was calculated by taking the square root of Simpson's diversity index across productive rearrangements. The table was pulled from immuneACCESS by TCRdb, which kept in-frame rearrangements only. Such tables lose some clones; where checked, under half of the loss comes from unresolved V genes, and the rest has no known cause. D and trimming were read from the DNA, whereas the V and J calls and clone size are those reported in that table. The sample includes 60,000 or so clones, with 85% to 90% observed a single time. In total, the top ten clones hold more than 10% of the sample.

The collaborating institutions used their own protocols to collect whole blood in K2EDTA tubes. Collaborator samples were shipped for TCRbeta analysis as frozen whole blood, isolated PBMCs, or DNA extracted from either sample type. The germline V gene encodes CDR1 SGHTA and CDR2 FQGNSA. The CDR3 holds 16 amino acids from the cysteine to the phenylalanine. Kept here is only the CDR3 DNA, which spans 48 bases and is read in frame from base 1. The V end loses 1 base and the J end loses 3 bases, and a stretch of 16 bases separates them. The sequence was obtained from a man aged 55-75 years with active COVID-19. The source material was peripheral blood. The rearranged segments are TRBV7-2 and TRBJ2-7; a tentative D match to TRBD1 spans 5 bases. The nucleotide sequence is TGTGCCAGCAGCTTAGGGATCCTGGGGCCCAACTACGAGCAGTACTTC. This is translated as CASSLGILGPNYEQYF.